The 9 T cell receptor beta chains in this list originate from one sample, sequenced in a study of T cell responses to AZD1222 COVID-19 vaccine. Generated by immunoSEQ multiplex PCR, the TCRdb table keeps only in-frame clones and is missing some. The sample lists 75,000 to 100,000 clones, approximately 83% occurring once. The sample in question was peripheral blood, obtained on day 0 of AZD1222 vaccination. Every receptor here comes from an adult in good health.

This chain connects TRBV6-6 to TRBJ2-4; 11 bases are a match to TRBD1. The CDR3 sequence is 14 residues long. Unmatched junction bases numbered 5, after V lost 5 bases and J lost 8 bases. Germline CDR1 reads MNHNY; CDR2 reads SVGAGI (reference sequence). CDR3 residues: CASSGTGGWDIQYF. The CDR3 DNA reads TGTGCCAGCAGTGGGACAGGGGGGTGGGACATTCAGTACTTC.

V is TRBV5-4 and J is TRBJ2-3; D unresolved. Trimming stripped 6 bases from V and 2 bases from J, with 13 bases between. The CDR3 runs 14 residues. The germline V gene encodes CDR1 SGHNT and CDR2 YYREEE (reference sequence). CDR3 nucleotide sequence: TGTGCCAGCACCAACGAGCAAACCACAGATACGCAGTATTTT. Translation: CASTNEQTTDTQYF.

This chain links TRBV6-5 with TRBJ2-5, with 9 bases aligning to TRBD1. The CDR3 runs 15 residues. Germline assignment: CDR1 MNHEY and CDR2 SVGAGI. V lost 4 bases, J lost 2 bases, and 5 bases stayed unmatched. The CDR3 protein is CASSSGQGRQETQYF. DNA for the CDR3: TGTGCCAGCAGTTCGGGACAGGGAAGGCAAGAGACCCAGTACTTC.

DNA for the CDR3: TGTGCCAGCAGCTTTAGGGGGTCCCGGGAGCTGTTTTTT. It codes for CASSFRGSRELFF. This chain links TRBV3-1 (or the pseudogene TRBV3-2) with TRBJ2-2, with D perhaps matching TRBD1 (6 bases). The V gene's germline CDR1 is LGHDT and CDR2 YNNKEL (reference sequence). The CDR3 contains 13 residues. V was pared by 5 bases and J by 9 bases, with 13 bases between.

V and J are TRBV2 and TRBJ2-7; TRBD1 aligns across 7 bases. This CDR3 has 16 residues. J gave up 2 bases and V 3 bases, and 10 bases lay outside the gene matches. The germline V gene encodes CDR1 SNHLY and CDR2 FYNNEI. This CDR3 reads CASSDQGQGDTYEQYF. The CDR3 region has the DNA TGTGCCAGCAGTGACCAAGGGCAGGGGGACACCTACGAGCAGTACTTC.

The chain links TRBV5-1 to TRBJ1-1; D is undetermined. The CDR3 runs to 14 residues. Between the trimmed V and J ends, which lost 0 bases and 1 base, there was a span of 7 bases. Germline assignment: CDR1 SGHRS and CDR2 YFSETQ. The CDR3 here is CASSLAIRNTEAFF. The CDR3 DNA follows: TGCGCCAGCAGCTTGGCAATCCGGAACACTGAAGCTTTCTTT.

This clone was picked up one time. V gene TRBV30 combines with J gene TRBJ2-7, with TRBD1 matching over 11 bases. Per germline, CDR1 GTSNPN and CDR2 SVGIG (reference sequence). CDR3 length: 16 amino acids. V was pared by 2 bases and J by 3 bases, with 9 bases of the junction left unmatched. The CDR3 region has the DNA TGTGCCTGGAGTCCCGGGACAGGGGGTAAAAGCTACGAGCAGTACTTC. The encoded protein is CAWSPGTGGKSYEQYF.

This clone was seen only a few times. The chain couples TRBV6-4 to TRBJ2-6; maybe TRBD1 (5 bases). The CDR3 spans 15 residues. Germline CDR1 is MRHNA and CDR2 is SNTAGT. The V end lost 5 bases, the J end lost 0 bases, and 8 bases lay between the germline ends. In DNA form, the CDR3 reads TGTGCCAGCAGTAACACAGGCTCTGGGGCCAACGTCCTGACTTTC. Amino acid sequence: CASSNTGSGANVLTF.

The chain links TRBV10-3 to TRBJ1-1; 11 nucleotides line up with TRBD1. V trimming: 4 bases; J trimming: 4 bases; junction bases outside the gene matches: 8. The CDR3 has 16 amino acids. Germline V gene sequence: CDR1 ENHRY, CDR2 SYGVKD. CDR3 coding DNA: TGTGCCATCAGTGGAGGGACAGGGGGTAGGGGCACTGAAGCTTTCTTT. Encoded protein: CAISGGTGGRGTEAFF.